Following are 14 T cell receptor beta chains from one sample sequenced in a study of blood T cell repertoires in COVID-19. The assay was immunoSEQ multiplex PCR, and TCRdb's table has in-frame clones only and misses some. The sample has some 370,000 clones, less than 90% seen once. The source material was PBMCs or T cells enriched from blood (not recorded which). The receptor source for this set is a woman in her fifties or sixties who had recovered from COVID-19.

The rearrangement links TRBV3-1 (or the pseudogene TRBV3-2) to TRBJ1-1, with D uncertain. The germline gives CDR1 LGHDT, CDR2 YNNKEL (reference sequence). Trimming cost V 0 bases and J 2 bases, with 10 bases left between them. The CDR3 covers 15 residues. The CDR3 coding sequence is TGTGCCAGCAGCCAAGAACGGGTCCTCAACACTGAAGCTTTCTTT. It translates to CASSQERVLNTEAFF.

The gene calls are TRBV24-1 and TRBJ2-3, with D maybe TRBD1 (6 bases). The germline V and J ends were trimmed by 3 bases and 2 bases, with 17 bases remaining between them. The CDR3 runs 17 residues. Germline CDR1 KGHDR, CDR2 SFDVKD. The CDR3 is CATSDPKPGQHTDTQYF. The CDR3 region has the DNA TGTGCCACCAGTGATCCGAAGCCGGGACAACACACAGATACGCAGTATTTT.

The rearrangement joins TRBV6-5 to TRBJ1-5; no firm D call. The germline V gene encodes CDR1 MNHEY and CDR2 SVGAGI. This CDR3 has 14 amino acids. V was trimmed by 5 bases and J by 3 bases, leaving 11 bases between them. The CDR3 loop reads CASSPWQSNQPQHF. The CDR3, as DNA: TGTGCCAGCAGTCCCTGGCAGTCCAATCAGCCCCAGCATTTT.

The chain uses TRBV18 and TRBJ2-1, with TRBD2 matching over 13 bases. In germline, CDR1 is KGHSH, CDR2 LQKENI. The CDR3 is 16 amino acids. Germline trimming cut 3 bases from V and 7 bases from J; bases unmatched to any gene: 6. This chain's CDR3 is CASSPGLAGVGNEQFF. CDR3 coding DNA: TGTGCCAGCTCACCCGGACTAGCGGGAGTGGGGAATGAGCAGTTCTTC.

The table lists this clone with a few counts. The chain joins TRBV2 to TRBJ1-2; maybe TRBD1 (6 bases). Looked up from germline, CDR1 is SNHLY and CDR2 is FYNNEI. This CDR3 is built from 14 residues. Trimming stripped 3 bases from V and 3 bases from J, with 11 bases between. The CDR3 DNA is TGTGCCAGCAGTGAGATAAGGACAGACTATGGCTACACCTTC. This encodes CASSEIRTDYGYTF.

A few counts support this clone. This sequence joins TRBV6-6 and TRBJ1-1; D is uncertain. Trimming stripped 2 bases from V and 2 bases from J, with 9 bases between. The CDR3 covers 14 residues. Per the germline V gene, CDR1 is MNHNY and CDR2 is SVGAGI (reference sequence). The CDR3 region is CASSYRGDNTEAFF. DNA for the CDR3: TGTGCCAGCAGTTACCGGGGAGATAACACTGAAGCTTTCTTT.

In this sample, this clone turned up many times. CDR3 DNA sequence: TGTGCCAGTAGTGTGACAGGGGGAACCGGCTACACCTTC. Residues: CASSVTGGTGYTF. The genes are TRBV19 and TRBJ1-2, with 9 bases fitting TRBD1. The length of the CDR3 is 13 residues. Germline CDR1 and CDR2: LNHDA and SQIVND (reference sequence). V was pared by 5 bases and J by 8 bases, with 6 bases of the junction left unmatched. The whole variable domain, remainder taken from reference TRBV19 and TRBJ1-2, is DGGITQSPKYLFRKEGQNVTLSCEQNLNHDAMYWYRQDPGQGLRLIYYSQIVNDFQKGDIAEGYSVSREKKESFPLTVTSAQKNPTAFYLCASSVTGGTGYTFGSGTRLTVV.

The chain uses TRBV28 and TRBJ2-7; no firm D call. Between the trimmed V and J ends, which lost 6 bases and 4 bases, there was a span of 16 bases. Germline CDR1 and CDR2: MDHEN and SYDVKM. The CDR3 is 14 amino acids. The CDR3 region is CASSPPDKAYEQYF. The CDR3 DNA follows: TGTGCCAGCAGCCCCCCCGACAAAGCTTACGAGCAGTACTTC.

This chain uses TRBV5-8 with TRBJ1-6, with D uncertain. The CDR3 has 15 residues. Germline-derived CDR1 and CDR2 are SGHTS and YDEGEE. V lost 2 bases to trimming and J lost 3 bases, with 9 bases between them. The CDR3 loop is CASSFGGIYNSPLHF. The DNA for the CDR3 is TGTGCCAGCAGCTTTGGAGGGATCTATAATTCACCCCTCCACTTT.

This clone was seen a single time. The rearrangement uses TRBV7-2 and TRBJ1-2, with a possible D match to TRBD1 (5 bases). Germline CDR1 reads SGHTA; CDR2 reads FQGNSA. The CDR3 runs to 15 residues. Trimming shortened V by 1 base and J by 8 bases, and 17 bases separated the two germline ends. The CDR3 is CASSLGGVRSGGYTF. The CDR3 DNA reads TGTGCCAGCAGCTTAGGGGGGGTGCGATCGGGAGGCTACACCTTC.

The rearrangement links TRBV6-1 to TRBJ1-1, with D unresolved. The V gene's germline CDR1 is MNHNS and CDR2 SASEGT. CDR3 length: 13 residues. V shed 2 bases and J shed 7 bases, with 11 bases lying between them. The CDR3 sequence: CASSESRRVEAFF. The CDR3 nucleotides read TGTGCCAGCAGTGAAAGCAGGCGGGTTGAAGCTTTCTTT.

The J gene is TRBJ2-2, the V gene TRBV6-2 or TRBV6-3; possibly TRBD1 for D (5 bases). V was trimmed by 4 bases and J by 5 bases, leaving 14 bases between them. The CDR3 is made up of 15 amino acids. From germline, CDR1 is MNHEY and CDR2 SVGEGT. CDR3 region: CASSSTGLVTGELFF. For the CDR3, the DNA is TGTGCCAGCAGTTCTACAGGTTTAGTGACCGGGGAGCTGTTTTTT.

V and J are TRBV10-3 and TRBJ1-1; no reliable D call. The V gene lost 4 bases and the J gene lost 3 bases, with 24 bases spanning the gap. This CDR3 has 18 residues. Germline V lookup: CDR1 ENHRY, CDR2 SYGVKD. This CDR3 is CAISVPMEGGKGHTEAFF. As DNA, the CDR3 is TGTGCCATCAGTGTTCCCATGGAGGGCGGAAAAGGCCACACTGAAGCTTTCTTT.

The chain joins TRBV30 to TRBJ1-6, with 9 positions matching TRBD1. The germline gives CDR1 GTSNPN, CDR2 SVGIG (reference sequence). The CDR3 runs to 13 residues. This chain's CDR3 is CAASDRGISPLHF. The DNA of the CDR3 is TGTGCTGCCTCGGACAGGGGAATTTCACCCCTCCACTTT.